Below, 24 T cell receptor beta chains from the same sample are listed, as sequenced in a study of blood T cells in healthy people across ages. With a J-beta primer mix and a sample-barcoded 5' primer, a second PCR ran about 7 to 11 cycles. In TCRdb, the 5' RACE reads were re-called with MiXCR into one record per CDR3 protein. The table lists some 880,000 distinct CDR3 sequences, roughly 34% of them singletons. The sequencing sample was made of blood. These receptors all stem from a man aged 18 to 30 in good health.

This chain links TRBV5-1 with TRBJ2-7; TRBD1 matches at 7 bases. Germline assignment: CDR1 SGHRS and CDR2 YFSETQ. The V gene end was trimmed by 4 bases and the J gene end by 3 bases; junction bases not matched to a gene: 13. There are 16 residues in the CDR3. CDR3 residues: CASSLQGQRENYEQYF. CDR3 in DNA: TGCGCCAGCAGCCTACAGGGACAGCGAGAGAACTACGAGCAGTACTTC.

The chain links TRBV7-9 to TRBJ1-1, with D perhaps TRBD1 (5 bases). Germline CDR1 is SEHNR and CDR2 is FQNEAQ (reference sequence). The CDR3 has 16 residues. The ends were cut back, 5 bases at V and 0 bases at J, with 16 bases in the middle. Here the CDR3 reads CASSRGRRGLNTEAFF. As DNA, the CDR3 is TGTGCCAGCAGCAGAGGGCGGCGGGGGTTGAACACTGAAGCTTTCTTT.

The sample holds a few counts of this clonotype. The chain is built from TRBV10-3 and TRBJ2-2; no clear D gene. The CDR3 length is 13 residues. Germline lookup yields CDR1 ENHRY and CDR2 SYGVKD. Trimming stripped 2 bases from V and 1 base from J, with 2 bases between. The CDR3 region has the DNA TGTGCCATCAGTGAGAAGAACACCGGGGAGCTGTTTTTT. As protein: CAISEKNTGELFF.

As regards this clonotype: A clone one base away is much larger, so this may be a read error. V is TRBV29-1 and J is TRBJ2-1; D is perhaps TRBD2 (7 bases). Trimming cost V 8 bases and J 10 bases, with 24 bases left between them. The CDR3 consists of 14 residues. Per the germline V gene, CDR1 is SQVTM and CDR2 is ANQGSEA. CDR3 nucleotides: TGCAGCTTATTGGGGGAATCGGGGGGCAGAGAGCAGTTCTTC. Amino acid sequence: CSLLGESGGREQFF.

Ten or more counts support this clonotype. V usage is TRBV20-1 and J usage is TRBJ2-1; no reliable D call. The CDR3 covers 11 residues. Trimming pared 0 bases from V and 7 bases from J, leaving 4 bases between. Germline V gene sequence: CDR1 DFQATT, CDR2 SNEGSKA (reference sequence). In DNA, the CDR3 is TGCAGTGCTAGAGAAGATAATGAGCAGTTCTTC. Translated, it gives CSAREDNEQFF.

The V and J genes are TRBV20-1 and TRBJ1-1; tentatively, D is TRBD1 (5 bases). The CDR3 length is 14 residues. Germline V CDR1 and CDR2: DFQATT, SNEGSKA (reference sequence). V lost 0 bases, J lost 5 bases, and 13 bases lay in between. CDR3 coding DNA: TGCAGTGCTAGAGACAGGGTAGAAGGGACTGAAGCTTTCTTT. This codes for CSARDRVEGTEAFF.

This clonotype appeared a few times. V gene TRBV20-1 combines with J gene TRBJ1-6, with D possibly TRBD1 on 5 matching bases. The CDR3 spans 14 residues. The V end lost 3 bases, the J end lost 7 bases, and 13 bases lay between the germline ends. Germline CDR1 and CDR2: DFQATT and SNEGSKA (reference sequence). CDR3 amino acids: CSASFPGQNSPLHF. The CDR3 nucleotides read TGCAGTGCTAGTTTCCCAGGGCAAAATTCACCCCTCCACTTT.

As concerns this clonotype: This could be a read error, since a much larger clone is one nucleotide away. This chain joins TRBV20-1 and TRBJ2-3; tentatively, D is TRBD1 (7 bases). Germline V gene lookup returns CDR1 DFQATT and CDR2 SNEGSKA (reference sequence). V was trimmed by 7 bases and J by 6 bases, leaving 17 bases between them. CDR3 length: 13 residues. This CDR3 is CSVTQGGRDTQYF. In DNA, the CDR3 is TGCAGTGTTACCCAGGGGGGCCGGGATACGCAGTATTTT.

This clonotype was seen repeatedly, ten times or more. The chain joins TRBV4-3 to TRBJ1-2, with 8 bases identical to TRBD1. Germline assignment: CDR1 LGHNA and CDR2 YSLEER. V was clipped by 3 bases and J by 6 bases; unmatched bases: 3. The CDR3 runs 13 residues. Here the CDR3 DNA reads TGCGCCAGCAGCCACTCACAGGGGGATGGCTACACCTTC. It is translated as CASSHSQGDGYTF.

V is TRBV5-5 and J is TRBJ2-6; D is unclear. V was shortened by 0 bases and J by 1 base, with 8 bases between the two germline ends. Germline V gene sequence: CDR1 SGHKS, CDR2 YYEKEE (reference sequence). The CDR3 contains 16 residues. CDR3 nucleotide sequence: TGTGCCAGCAGCTTGGCACAGACGTCTGGGGCCAACGTCCTGACTTTC. The encoded protein is CASSLAQTSGANVLTF.

The J gene is TRBJ2-3, the V gene TRBV6-6; D is uncertain. CDR1 and CDR2 from the germline V gene are MNHNY and SVGAGI (reference sequence). Deletions cut 5 bases from V and 1 base from J, with 13 bases between. The CDR3 consists of 15 residues. The chain's CDR3 is CASSRLGSGTDTQYF. CDR3 DNA: TGTGCCAGCAGTAGGTTGGGGTCTGGCACAGATACGCAGTATTTT.

In regard to this clonotype: One end of the junction fails to match germline, which may point to a read error. The chain combines TRBV27 with TRBJ2-7, with TRBD1 identical over 10 bases. The CDR3 has 16 amino acids. Looked up from germline, CDR1 is MNHEY and CDR2 is SMNVEV (reference sequence). The CDR3 DNA sequence: TGTGCCAGCACCCCAATACCGGGACAGGGGAGTTACGAGCAGAACTTC. It is translated as CASTPIPGQGSYEQNF.

This clonotype was seen once. A junction end diverges from the germline sequence, so it may reflect a read error. The V gene is TRBV6-2 or TRBV6-3, the J gene TRBJ2-1, with 13 bases matching TRBD2. The CDR3 length is 16 residues. From germline, CDR1 is MNHEY and CDR2 SVGEGT. DNA for the CDR3: TGTGCCGGCAGTTACGGGACTAGCGGGGTTTACAATGAGCAGTTCTTC. Its translation is CAGSYGTSGVYNEQFF.

This clonotype appeared a few times. The chain uses TRBV6-2 or TRBV6-3 and TRBJ1-1; no firm D call. CDR3 length: 14 residues. Germline V lookup: CDR1 MNHEY, CDR2 SVGEGT. Trimming removed 0 bases from V and 0 bases from J, with 5 bases in between. CDR3 region: CASSYSHVNTEAFF. CDR3 DNA sequence: TGTGCCAGCAGTTACTCCCACGTGAACACTGAAGCTTTCTTT.

This clonotype was counted a few times. This chain joins TRBV7-9 and TRBJ1-4; 9 bases match TRBD1. V lost 4 bases, J lost 9 bases, and 3 bases stayed unmatched. The CDR3 loop spans 13 amino acids. CDR1 and CDR2 (germline): SEHNR, FQNEAQ (reference sequence). DNA of the CDR3: TGTGCCAGCAGCTGGGGACAGGGAAAAAAACTGTTTTTT. Translated, it gives CASSWGQGKKLFF.

This clonotype has more than one count but fewer than ten. This chain joins TRBV6-2 or TRBV6-3 and TRBJ2-5, with a weak D call TRBD2 (5 bases). Germline-derived CDR1 and CDR2 are MNHEY and SVGEGT. This CDR3 contains 15 residues. Trimming shortened V by 6 bases and J by 3 bases, and 17 bases separated the two germline ends. In DNA form, the CDR3 reads TGTGCCAGCAGGACACGTGTGGATAGCGAAGAGACCCAGTACTTC. Translation gives CASRTRVDSEETQYF.

The rearrangement joins TRBV5-6 to TRBJ2-5, with D perhaps matching TRBD1 (5 bases). Trimming stripped 2 bases from V and 5 bases from J, with 10 bases between. CDR1 and CDR2 (germline): SGHDT, YYEEEE. The CDR3 extends over 13 amino acids. CDR3: CASSFQGRETQYF. In DNA, the CDR3 is TGTGCCAGCAGCTTTCAGGGAAGGGAGACCCAGTACTTC.

The V call is TRBV7-8, the J call TRBJ2-3; D is unresolved. From germline, CDR1 is SGHVS and CDR2 FQNEAQ. V was clipped by 5 bases and J by 5 bases, with 8 bases between them. The CDR3 has 12 residues. The DNA of the CDR3 is TGTGCCAGCAGCCACCCGGTAGATACGCAGTATTTT. Translated, it gives CASSHPVDTQYF.

This clonotype was recorded a few times. V usage is TRBV4-1 and J usage is TRBJ2-1; 8 bases are shared with TRBD1. J gave up 4 bases and V 0 bases, and 14 bases lay outside the gene matches. CDR3 length equals 19 residues. CDR1 and CDR2 from the germline V gene are MGHRA and YSYEKL. Written as DNA, the CDR3 is TGCGCCAGCAGCCAAGACAGGACAGGGTCTAGCAGACATTACAATGAGCAGTTCTTC. It yields the protein CASSQDRTGSSRHYNEQFF.

V gene TRBV15 combines with J gene TRBJ2-2; possibly TRBD2 for D (6 bases). Germline CDR1 and CDR2: LNHNV and YYDKDF (reference sequence). Trimming removed 5 bases from V and 3 bases from J, with 10 bases in between. The CDR3 runs to 14 residues. The CDR3 nucleotides read TGTGCCACCAGCGGAAGGAGGGACACCGGGGAGCTGTTTTTT. It specifies CATSGRRDTGELFF.

The rearrangement joins TRBV27 to TRBJ1-5, with TRBD1 matching 7 bases. The CDR3 length is 15 residues. The germline gives CDR1 MNHEY, CDR2 SMNVEV (reference sequence). V lost 5 bases and J lost 5; bases outside the gene matches: 9. This CDR3 reads CASSTASTGHQPQHF. The CDR3 region has the DNA TGTGCCAGCAGTACCGCCTCGACAGGGCATCAGCCCCAGCATTTT.

As regards this clonotype: A much more abundant neighbour one base away suggests this may be a read error. Since the CDR3 does not end with the conserved phenylalanine or tryptophan, this likely comes from a read error. The V gene is TRBV6-5, the J gene TRBJ2-5; 8 nucleotides match TRBD1. TRBJ2-7 explains the end of the DNA better; the J call may be wrong. This CDR3 spans 15 amino acids. Germline CDR1 is MNHEY and CDR2 is SVGAGI. CDR3: CASSNTGTGPYEQYS. The CDR3 coding sequence is TGTGCCAGCAGTAACACCGGGACAGGCCCTTACGAGCAGTACTCC.

V and J are TRBV7-9 and TRBJ2-5, with TRBD1 matching 8 bases. CDR1 and CDR2 (germline): SEHNR, FQNEAQ (reference sequence). V trimming: 4 bases; J trimming: 14 bases; junction bases outside the gene matches: 21. The CDR3 has 16 amino acids. CDR3 in DNA: TGTGCCAGCAGCTGGGGACAGGTCCGGCATCAGGATGAGCACTACTTC. Its protein is CASSWGQVRHQDEHYF.

The V call is TRBV29-1, the J call TRBJ2-1; 11 bases map to TRBD2. Trimming took 0 bases from V and 4 from J; bases not matched to a gene: 5. The CDR3 sequence is 16 residues long. From germline, CDR1 is SQVTM and CDR2 ANQGSEA. DNA of the CDR3: TGCAGCGTTGAAGATTCTAGCGGGGGGAGTTACAATGAGCAGTTCTTC. Translation gives CSVEDSSGGSYNEQFF.